This TCR beta chain was identified in a study of glioma-infiltrating T cells after dendritic cell vaccination. Study-level information: Samples are from glioblastoma patients in Phase I and II dendritic cell vaccine trials.

The time point denotes: after dendritic cell vaccination, including at tumor progression/relapse. This CDR3 has 17 residues. Trimming removed 1 base from V and 2 bases from J; junction bases left unmatched: 6. The germline V gene has CDR1 SEHNR and CDR2 FQNEAQ (reference sequence). TCRB CDR3 was amplified from 2 ug genomic DNA or less. Generated by immunoSEQ multiplex PCR, the TCRdb table keeps only in-frame clones and is missing some. The table shows approximately 50,000 clones, with approximately 90% occurring only once. This clonotype was sampled from a human donor with glioblastoma. The chain recombines TRBV7-9 with TRBJ2-5; the match to TRBD2 covers 11 bases. The material was blood, obtained after dendritic cell vaccination. CDR3 amino acids: CASSLGQTSGEQETQYF. The CDR3 DNA is TGTGCCAGCAGCTTAGGTCAGACTAGCGGGGAACAAGAGACCCAGTACTTC.